This is a list of T cell receptor beta chains from one sample in a study of shared clonotypes between healthy human individuals. This table comes from immunoSEQ multiplex PCR, and its TCRdb copy is limited to in-frame clones, with some not included. The sample yields approximately 1.5 million clones, 95% to 99% seen once. The sequenced material came from naive CD4+ T cells sorted from blood. The receptors were gathered from a man younger than 45 in good health. Each CDR3 is given with its conserved first and last residue. The D gene is left open where the match is weak. Clone size appears in some rows only: once, few, many, or a class for an expanded clone.

D: TRBD2; J: TRBJ2-3; size: NA; V: TRBV15; CDR3: CATRGLADTDTQYF; DNA: TGTGCCACCCGCGGACTAGCCGACACAGATACGCAGTATTTT
D: NA; J: TRBJ1-1; size: NA; V: TRBV11-3; CDR3: CASSHGQHTEAFF; DNA: TGTGCCAGCAGCCACGGACAGCACACTGAAGCTTTCTTT
D: NA; J: TRBJ1-5; size: NA; V: TRBV4-3; CDR3: CASSQGLNVPQHF; DNA: TGCGCCAGCAGCCAAGGGCTTAATGTGCCCCAGCATTTT
D: TRBD2; J: TRBJ2-1; size: NA; V: TRBV18; CDR3: CASSRGTSGSHEQFF; DNA: TGTGCCAGCTCGCGCGGGACTAGCGGGAGTCATGAGCAGTTCTTC
D: NA; J: TRBJ1-4; size: once; V: TRBV10-2; CDR3: CATTGGAGEKLFF; DNA: TGCGCCACCACGGGGGGGGCCGGGGAAAAACTGTTTTTT
D: NA; J: TRBJ2-1; size: NA; V: TRBV5-8; CDR3: CASSLWGDSAYNEQFF; DNA: TGTGCCAGCAGCCTCTGGGGGGACTCCGCCTACAATGAGCAGTTCTTC
D: NA; J: TRBJ2-7; size: NA; V: TRBV11-2; CDR3: CASSLDGQPYEQYF; DNA: TGTGCCAGCAGCTTAGATGGACAGCCCTACGAGCAGTACTTC
D: NA; J: TRBJ2-5; size: NA; V: TRBV2; CDR3: CASSDRGGETQYF; DNA: TGTGCCAGCAGTGACAGGGGAGGGGAGACCCAGTACTTC
D: NA; J: TRBJ1-5; size: NA; V: TRBV4-3; CDR3: CASSQVAKQGNAPQHF; DNA: TGCGCCAGCAGCCAAGTCGCCAAACAGGGAAATGCGCCCCAGCATTTT
D: NA; J: TRBJ2-7; size: NA; V: TRBV18; CDR3: CASSPLDYEQYF; DNA: TGTGCCAGCTCACCACTCGACTACGAGCAGTACTTC
D: NA; J: TRBJ2-6; size: NA; V: TRBV10-3; CDR3: CAIPLTSAGANVLTF; DNA: TGTGCCATCCCTCTGACCTCAGCTGGGGCCAACGTCCTGACTTTC
D: NA; J: TRBJ2-7; size: NA; V: TRBV18; CDR3: CASSTTQGYEQYF; DNA: TGTGCCAGCTCAACGACACAGGGCTACGAGCAGTACTTC
D: NA; J: TRBJ2-5; size: NA; V: TRBV5-1; CDR3: CASSLAPQGSPQETQYF; DNA: TGCGCCAGCAGCTTGGCGCCACAGGGCTCGCCTCAAGAGACCCAGTACTTC
D: NA; J: TRBJ1-5; size: NA; V: TRBV6-5; CDR3: CASRKGTQPQHF; DNA: TGTGCCAGCAGGAAGGGGACCCAGCCCCAGCATTTT
D: NA; J: TRBJ2-1; size: NA; V: TRBV9; CDR3: CASSVGSGGSYNEQFF; DNA: TGTGCCAGCAGCGTAGGAAGCGGAGGGTCCTACAATGAGCAGTTCTTC
D: TRBD2; J: TRBJ2-1; size: NA; V: TRBV6-5; CDR3: CASGVAGVDEQFF; DNA: TGTGCCAGCGGGGTAGCGGGGGTCGATGAGCAGTTCTTC
D: NA; J: TRBJ2-7; size: NA; V: TRBV5-1; CDR3: CASKGDYYEQYF; DNA: TGCGCCAGCAAGGGGGACTACTACGAGCAGTACTTC
D: TRBD1; J: TRBJ1-1; size: NA; V: TRBV7-8; CDR3: CASSPGTGGTEAFF; DNA: TGTGCCAGCAGCCCAGGGACAGGGGGCACTGAAGCTTTCTTT
D: TRBD1; J: TRBJ2-7; size: NA; V: TRBV10-3; CDR3: CAIRTTGRNEQYF; DNA: TGTGCCATCAGGACGACAGGGCGAAACGAGCAGTACTTC
D: TRBD2; J: TRBJ2-5; size: NA; V: TRBV28; CDR3: CASSLPGTKQETQYF; DNA: TGTGCCAGCAGTCTCCCCGGGACTAAACAAGAGACCCAGTACTTC
D: NA; J: TRBJ1-1; size: NA; V: TRBV29-1; CDR3: CSGTTGGDTEAFF; DNA: TGCAGCGGCACGACGGGGGGTGACACTGAAGCTTTCTTT
D: NA; J: TRBJ1-2; size: NA; V: TRBV10-3; CDR3: CAISERSGYGYTF; DNA: TGTGCCATCAGTGAGCGCAGCGGGTATGGCTACACCTTC
D: NA; J: TRBJ2-3; size: NA; V: TRBV6-1; CDR3: CASSEWGGISTDTQYF; DNA: TGTGCCAGCAGTGAGTGGGGCGGGATAAGCACAGATACGCAGTATTTT
D: TRBD2; J: TRBJ2-1; size: NA; V: TRBV6-1; CDR3: CASSPDGLVNEQFF; DNA: TGTGCCAGCAGTCCCGACGGACTAGTCAATGAGCAGTTCTTC
D: TRBD1; J: TRBJ1-2; size: few; V: TRBV10-3; CDR3: CAISESDRPATGGYTF; DNA: TGTGCCATCAGTGAGTCGGACAGGCCCGCGACGGGTGGCTACACCTTC
D: NA; J: TRBJ2-6; size: NA; V: TRBV7-2; CDR3: CASSFGSGANVLTF; DNA: TGTGCCAGCAGCTTCGGCTCTGGGGCCAACGTCCTGACTTTC
D: NA; J: TRBJ2-1; size: NA; V: TRBV5-6; CDR3: CASSSGTHLPGEQFF; DNA: TGTGCCAGCAGCTCCGGGACCCACCTTCCGGGTGAGCAGTTCTTC
D: NA; J: TRBJ2-3; size: NA; V: TRBV10-3; CDR3: CAINPGAEQFKGGWVRSDTQYF; DNA: TGTGCCATCAATCCAGGCGCCGAACAGTTCAAAGGTGGTTGGGTCCGAAGCGATACGCAGTATTTT
D: TRBD1; J: TRBJ1-1; size: NA; V: TRBV11-2; CDR3: CASSFTYRGGTEAFF; DNA: TGTGCCAGCAGCTTTACCTACAGGGGCGGCACTGAAGCTTTCTTT
D: NA; J: TRBJ2-5; size: NA; V: TRBV25-1; CDR3: CASSEWAGHGETQYF; DNA: TGTGCCAGCAGTGAATGGGCAGGGCACGGAGAGACCCAGTACTTC
D: TRBD2; J: TRBJ2-1; size: once; V: TRBV10-3; CDR3: CAISEERESIEQFF; DNA: TGTGCCATCAGTGAGGAGCGGGAGAGTATTGAGCAGTTCTTC
D: NA; J: TRBJ1-2; size: NA; V: TRBV4-3; CDR3: CASSQEPGRKKEGYTF; DNA: TGCGCCAGCAGCCAGGAACCGGGACGGAAAAAGGAAGGCTACACCTTC
D: NA; J: TRBJ1-2; size: NA; V: TRBV7-6; CDR3: CASSFYQNYGYTF; DNA: TGTGCCAGCAGCTTCTATCAGAATTATGGCTACACCTTC
D: NA; J: TRBJ1-5; size: NA; V: TRBV30; CDR3: CAWSGSGNQPQHF; DNA: TGTGCCTGGAGTGGTTCAGGGAATCAGCCCCAGCATTTT
D: NA; J: TRBJ1-2; size: once; V: TRBV6-1; CDR3: CASSEGWGPFFGYTF; DNA: TGTGCCAGCAGTGAAGGTTGGGGTCCGTTCTTTGGCTACACCTTC
D: TRBD2; J: TRBJ2-4; size: NA; V: TRBV7-6; CDR3: CASSLLAGGEDGIQYF; DNA: TGTGCCAGCAGCCTACTAGCGGGAGGGGAGGACGGCATTCAGTACTTC
D: NA; J: TRBJ2-1; size: NA; V: TRBV7-2; CDR3: CASSLVTGYNEQFF; DNA: TGTGCCAGCAGCTTAGTGACTGGCTACAATGAGCAGTTCTTC
D: TRBD2; J: TRBJ2-1; size: NA; V: TRBV11-3; CDR3: CASSPHPGLAALSEFF; DNA: TGTGCCAGCAGCCCGCATCCGGGACTAGCGGCCCTAAGCGAGTTCTTC
D: NA; J: TRBJ2-6; size: NA; V: TRBV18; CDR3: CASSPTLPSGANVLTF; DNA: TGTGCCAGCTCACCAACTCTACCTTCTGGGGCCAACGTCCTGACTTTC
D: TRBD1; J: TRBJ1-2; size: NA; V: TRBV19; CDR3: CASTRTGFGYTF; DNA: TGTGCCAGTACTCGGACAGGGTTTGGCTACACCTTC
D: NA; J: TRBJ1-2; size: NA; V: TRBV19; CDR3: CASSPRTFGGLGYTF; DNA: TGTGCCAGTAGTCCGCGGACCTTCGGAGGCCTTGGCTACACCTTC
D: TRBD2; J: TRBJ2-2; size: NA; V: TRBV4-2; CDR3: CASSLQLAVNTGELFF; DNA: TGTGCCAGCAGCCTCCAACTAGCGGTGAACACCGGGGAGCTGTTTTTT
D: NA; J: TRBJ2-1; size: NA; V: TRBV5-1; CDR3: CASSLEGPQFF; DNA: TGCGCCAGCAGCTTGGAGGGCCCGCAGTTCTTC
D: NA; J: TRBJ2-5; size: NA; V: TRBV28; CDR3: CASSPGTRVLQETQYF; DNA: TGTGCCAGCAGTCCCGGGACAAGGGTATTGCAAGAGACCCAGTACTTC
D: TRBD1; J: TRBJ2-5; size: NA; V: TRBV28; CDR3: CASRSGQGETQYF; DNA: TGTGCCAGCAGATCTGGACAGGGGGAGACCCAGTACTTC
D: NA; J: TRBJ2-7; size: NA; V: TRBV2; CDR3: CASRETPWDYEQYF; DNA: TGTGCCAGCAGGGAGACCCCCTGGGACTACGAGCAGTACTTC
D: NA; J: TRBJ2-7; size: once; V: TRBV10-1; CDR3: CASSEGRSGREQYF; DNA: TGCGCCAGCAGTGAGGGACGGAGCGGGCGGGAGCAGTACTTC
D: TRBD1; J: TRBJ1-2; size: NA; V: TRBV29-1; CDR3: CSVGTGGDGGYTF; DNA: TGCAGCGTGGGGACAGGGGGCGATGGTGGCTACACCTTC
D: TRBD1; J: TRBJ2-7; size: NA; V: TRBV18; CDR3: CASSPLGQGVHEQYF; DNA: TGTGCCAGCTCACCCCTGGGACAGGGGGTCCACGAGCAGTACTTC
D: TRBD2; J: TRBJ2-1; size: NA; V: TRBV6-6; CDR3: CASSGGRLNEQFF; DNA: TGTGCCAGCAGTGGCGGGAGGCTAAATGAGCAGTTCTTC
D: NA; J: TRBJ2-3; size: NA; V: TRBV27; CDR3: CASSLLGDTDTQYF; DNA: TGTGCCAGCAGTCTACTAGGCGACACAGATACGCAGTATTTT
D: TRBD1; J: TRBJ2-3; size: once; V: TRBV18; CDR3: CASSLQGADTQYF; DNA: TGTGCCAGCTCACTCCAGGGGGCAGATACGCAGTATTTT
D: TRBD1; J: TRBJ1-4; size: NA; V: TRBV14; CDR3: CASSQAPGQLHEKLFF; DNA: TGTGCCAGCAGCCAAGCTCCGGGACAGCTCCATGAAAAACTGTTTTTT
D: NA; J: TRBJ2-3; size: NA; V: TRBV11-3; CDR3: CASSIRNGADTQYF; DNA: TGTGCCAGCAGCATCCGTAATGGCGCAGATACGCAGTATTTT
D: NA; J: TRBJ2-3; size: few; V: TRBV18; CDR3: CASSPPADTQYF; DNA: TGTGCCAGCTCACCACCGGCGGATACGCAGTATTTT